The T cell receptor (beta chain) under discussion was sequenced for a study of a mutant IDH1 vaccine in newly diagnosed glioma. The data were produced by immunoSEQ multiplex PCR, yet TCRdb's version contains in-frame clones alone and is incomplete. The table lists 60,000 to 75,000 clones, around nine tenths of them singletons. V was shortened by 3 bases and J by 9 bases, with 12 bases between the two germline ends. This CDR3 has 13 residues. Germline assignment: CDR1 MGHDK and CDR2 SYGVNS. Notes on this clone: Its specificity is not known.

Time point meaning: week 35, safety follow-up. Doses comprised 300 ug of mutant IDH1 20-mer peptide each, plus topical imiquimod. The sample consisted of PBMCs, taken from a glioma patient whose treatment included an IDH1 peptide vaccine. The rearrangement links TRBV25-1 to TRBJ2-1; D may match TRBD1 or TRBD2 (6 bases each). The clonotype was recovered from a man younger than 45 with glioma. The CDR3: CASSDEGGSEQFF. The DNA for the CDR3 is TGTGCCAGCAGTGACGAGGGGGGCTCTGAGCAGTTCTTC. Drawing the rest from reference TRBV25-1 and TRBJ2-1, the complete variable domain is EADIYQTPRYLVIGTGKKITLECSQTMGHDKMYWYQQDPGMELHLIHYSYGVNSTEKGDLSSESTVSRIRTEHFPLTLESARPSHTSQYLCASSDEGGSEQFFGPGTRLTVL.